A selection of T cell receptor beta chains follows, all from one sample in a study of long-term antiretroviral therapy in people with HIV. This table comes from immunoSEQ multiplex PCR, and its TCRdb copy is limited to in-frame clones, with some not included. This sample carries approximately 30,000 clones, about four fifths of them seen once, and the ten largest clones take around 6%. This material consisted of unsorted PBMCs, taken 0.4 years after starting antiretroviral therapy. These receptors all come from a man aged 18-30 years with HIV. The CDR3 runs from the conserved cysteine through the conserved F or W.

CASIKGARDQPQHF	TRBV6-1	TRBJ1-5
CASSQVVDVYEQYF	TRBV4-2	TRBJ2-7
CASSRPGTSGRAVNEQFF	TRBV7-9	TRBJ2-1
CASSLLAEIYNEQFF	TRBV28	TRBJ2-1
CASSVEGTASGNTIYF	TRBV9	TRBJ1-3
CATSRRRQGATQAFF	TRBV15	TRBJ1-1
CASSLSGDYNYGYTF	TRBV27	TRBJ1-2
CASSQLGDQKLFF	TRBV4-1	TRBJ1-4
CASSPRGSYNEQFF	TRBV28	TRBJ2-1
CASSAGGGSSYNEQFF	TRBV5-6	TRBJ2-1
CASGLELVADTQYF	TRBV12-5	TRBJ2-3
CASSAMGGLNTEAFF	TRBV5-4	TRBJ1-1
CASTGTSGGNYEQYF	TRBV19	TRBJ2-7
CASSLSPGQGDHYGYTF	TRBV28	TRBJ1-2
CASSRYGQGEHEQYF	TRBV13	TRBJ2-7
CASSVNRGGYTF	TRBV9	TRBJ1-2
CASSPTLPEQYF	TRBV18	TRBJ2-7
CASSTLPGVRETQYF	TRBV5-1	TRBJ2-5
CSVSPPGWTGELFF	TRBV29-1	TRBJ2-2
CASSQELGPYEQYF	TRBV4-1	TRBJ2-7
CASSDLSGRGRVGEKLFF	TRBV2	TRBJ1-4
CASSYVRQVPWEKLFF	TRBV6-5	TRBJ1-4
CASSEGGTATSYEQYF	TRBV9	TRBJ2-7
CASSLVGGSYEQYF	TRBV5-1	TRBJ2-7
CASTLWGRRSTEAFF	TRBV5-8	TRBJ1-1
CASSLKGGRAYEQYF	TRBV27	TRBJ2-7
CASGRTSGSLGETQYF	TRBV5-4	TRBJ2-5
CASSQDPGQGDNEQFF	TRBV14	TRBJ2-1
CASSSQPGSGYEQYF	TRBV7-6	TRBJ2-7
CASSQDRRGAGKSYEQYF	TRBV14	TRBJ2-7
CASSLGPGSGNTIYF	TRBV7-7	TRBJ1-3
CASSEDVGYTEAFF	TRBV14	TRBJ1-1
CASSLNAGSTEAFF	TRBV11-2	TRBJ1-1
CASSQDQGEQETQYF	TRBV4-3	TRBJ2-5
CASTTEDREAGNTIYF	TRBV19	TRBJ1-3
CASSPGLAGETGELFF	TRBV11-3	TRBJ2-2
CASSLVVADYNEQFF	TRBV7-9	TRBJ2-1
CASSREAGRYEQYF	TRBV2	TRBJ2-7
CASSQGPDNEKLFF	TRBV4-1	TRBJ1-4
CASSAPNTEAFF	TRBV7-6	TRBJ1-1
CASRRGTGGYEQYF	TRBV19	TRBJ2-7
CASSSTSGQEQFF	TRBV7-9	TRBJ2-1
CAISAMTGSDTEAFF	TRBV10-3	TRBJ1-1
CASRPTSGIREQYF	TRBV27	TRBJ2-7
CSVEGGGYGYTF	TRBV29-1	TRBJ1-2
CSVEEGNSYEQYF	TRBV29-1	TRBJ2-7
CASSLVQTGRVQIAQHF	TRBV7-9	TRBJ1-5
CASSYTQGPGELFF	TRBV6-5	TRBJ2-2
CASSSTGRTEQYF	TRBV5-1	TRBJ2-7
CASKDRGQNRKETQYF	TRBV7-9	TRBJ2-5
CASSLASYNEQFF	TRBV11-2	TRBJ2-1
CASSPSAFMNTEAFF	TRBV2	TRBJ1-1
CASSPDGRGRKAFF	TRBV19	TRBJ1-1
CASSPLGAYSNQPQHF	TRBV27	TRBJ1-5
CASRSGGYRTNYGYTF	TRBV5-6	TRBJ1-2
CASRPPTTDTQYF	TRBV19	TRBJ2-3
CASSVGVGAGKNEQFF	TRBV7-8	TRBJ2-1
CASSEGLAYKQYF	TRBV6-1	TRBJ2-7
CASSAGDSQFRDTEAFF	TRBV4-2	TRBJ1-1